This record concerns one T cell receptor (beta chain) sequence. Its antigen remains unidentified. The repertoire was sequenced with immunoSEQ multiplex PCR; TCRdb's copy has only in-frame clones and lacks some. The sample holds about 750,000 clones, more than 85% seen once. Naive-designated CD8 cells lacked CD45RO, were positively enriched for CCR7, and omitted terminally differentiated effector memory CD45RA+ cells. The data originate from a study of shared clonotypes between healthy human individuals. Trimming removed 5 bases from V and 4 bases from J; junction bases left unmatched: 10. There are 17 residues in the CDR3. Germline CDR1 and CDR2: PRHDT and FYEKMQ (reference sequence). Study-level points and caveats: Non-shared clonotypes showed lower generation probabilities than clonotypes common to all four donors.

The sequence was obtained from a man younger than 40 in good health. The genes are TRBV13 and TRBJ2-4, with 11 nucleotides matching TRBD2. Specimen: naive CD8+ T cells sorted from blood. The CDR3 sequence is CASSLGLAVPRKNIQYF. The CDR3 DNA sequence: TGTGCCAGCAGCCTGGGACTAGCGGTCCCAAGAAAAAACATTCAGTACTTC.